The sequence of this T cell receptor beta chain was determined in a study of blood T cell repertoires in COVID-19. Study-level information: PBMCs, B-cell-depleted T cells, or T cells provided the cDNA or gDNA that made up the material.

Original handling: Amplification of reference gene primers provided the estimated nucleated cell counts. Clones were read by immunoSEQ multiplex PCR, and TCRdb kept only the in-frame ones, dropping some. V, J and clone size are those of that table, while D and trimming were read from the DNA. The table lists 250,000 to 300,000 clones, about nine tenths of them singletons. Germline V gene lookup returns CDR1 LGHDT and CDR2 YNNKEL (reference sequence). Trimming left V 6 bases short and J 10 bases short, with 10 bases between. This CDR3 contains 11 residues. The source material was peripheral blood. The TCR sequence derives from a woman aged 40-49 years who had recovered from COVID-19. This chain uses TRBV3-1 (or the pseudogene TRBV3-2) with TRBJ2-1; D might be TRBD1 (5 bases). Here the CDR3 reads CASSRRGEQFF. The CDR3 DNA reads TGTGCCAGCAGTCGAAGGGGAGAGCAGTTCTTC.